The present T cell receptor beta chain was sequenced within a study of T cells in Graves' hyperthyroidism and ophthalmopathy. Regarding the study as a whole: Separating ophthalmopathy from stable hyperthyroidism was achieved by a 13 V-J model.

TCR beta CDR3 regions were amplified from RNA transcripts. Using the HTBI primer set, a first-round RT-PCR was run on the TCR CDR3. MiXCR was run by TCRdb on the multiplex PCR reads, yielding one entry per CDR3 protein. The table includes approximately 510,000 distinct CDR3 sequences, under 25% detected once. This clonotype was seen repeatedly, ten times or more. Its specificity is not known. Graves' hyperthyroidism is called stable when ophthalmopathy does not progress within 18 months. The CDR3 has 13 residues. Per germline, CDR1 MDHEN and CDR2 SYDVKM. V lost 2 bases and J 3 bases, leaving 7 bases between the germline ends.

J is TRBJ1-2 and V is TRBV28, with D maybe TRBD1 (5 bases). Sequences were obtained from blood. The sequence derives from a man aged 18 to 30 with Graves' hyperthyroidism. The CDR3 is CASSLDRYYGYTF. CDR3 bases: TGTGCCAGCAGTTTAGACAGATACTATGGCTACACCTTC.